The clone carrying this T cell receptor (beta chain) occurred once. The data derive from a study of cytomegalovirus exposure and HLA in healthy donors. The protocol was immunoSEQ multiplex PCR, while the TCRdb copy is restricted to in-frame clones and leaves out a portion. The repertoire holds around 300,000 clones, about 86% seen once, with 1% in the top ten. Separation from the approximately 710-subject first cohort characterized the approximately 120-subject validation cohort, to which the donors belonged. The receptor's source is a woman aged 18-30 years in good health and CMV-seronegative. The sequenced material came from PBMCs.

For the CDR3, the DNA is TGTGCCAGCAGCCTCCGTGGGACAGGGGCGGGAGAGCAGTACTTC. Translated: CASSLRGTGAGEQYF. The rearrangement joins TRBV2 to TRBJ2-7; 10 bases map to TRBD1. The CDR3 covers 15 residues. The junction had 12 bases not matched to a gene; V was cut back by 6 bases and J by 7 bases. Germline CDR1 is SNHLY and CDR2 is FYNNEI.